This entry describes one T cell receptor (beta chain). Its specificity is unknown. These data belong to a study of OX40 agonist ivuxolimab in advanced cancers. Study-wide background: Patients received ivuxolimab, an agonistic anti-OX40 (CD134) antibody.

Measured with immunoSEQ multiplex PCR; TCRdb has only the in-frame clones, and not every one. The sample yields 90,000 to 150,000 clones, over 75% seen once. Germline V gene data show CDR1 as SGDLS and CDR2 as YYNGEE. Trimming removed 0 bases from V and 4 bases from J, with 9 bases in between. CDR3 length equals 14 residues. Study findings and constraints: The investigators did not determine what antigen specificity the expanded peripheral T cells had.

The material sequenced was CD4+ or CD8+ T cells sorted from blood, taken in a trial of the OX40 agonist ivuxolimab. The TCR originated in an adult with an advanced solid tumor such as melanoma, head and neck, liver or kidney cancer. V gene TRBV9 combines with J gene TRBJ2-3; D ambiguous. CDR3 in DNA: TGTGCCAGCAGCGTAGGAAGCAGAGCAGATACGCAGTATTTT. This translates into CASSVGSRADTQYF.